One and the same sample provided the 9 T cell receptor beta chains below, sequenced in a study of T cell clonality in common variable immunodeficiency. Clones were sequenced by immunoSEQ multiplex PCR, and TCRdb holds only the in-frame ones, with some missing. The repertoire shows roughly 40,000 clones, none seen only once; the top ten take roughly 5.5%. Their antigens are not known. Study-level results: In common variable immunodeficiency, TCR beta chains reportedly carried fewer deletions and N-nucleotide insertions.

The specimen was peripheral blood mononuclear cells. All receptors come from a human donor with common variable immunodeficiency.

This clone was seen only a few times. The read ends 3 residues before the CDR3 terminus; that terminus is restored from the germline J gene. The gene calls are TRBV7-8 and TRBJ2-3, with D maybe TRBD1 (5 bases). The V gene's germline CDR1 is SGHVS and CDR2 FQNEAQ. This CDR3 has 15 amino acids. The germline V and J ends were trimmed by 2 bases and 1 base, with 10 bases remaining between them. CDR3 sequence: CASSLQGSRTDTQYF. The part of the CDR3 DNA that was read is TGTGCCAGCAGCTTACAGGGAAGCCGCACAGATACG.

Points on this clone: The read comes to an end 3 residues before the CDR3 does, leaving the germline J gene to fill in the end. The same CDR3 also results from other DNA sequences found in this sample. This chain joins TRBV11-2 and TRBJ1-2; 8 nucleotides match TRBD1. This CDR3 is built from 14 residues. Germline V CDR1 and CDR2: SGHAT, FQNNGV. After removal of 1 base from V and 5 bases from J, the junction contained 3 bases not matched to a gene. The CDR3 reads CASSLVQGAYGYTF. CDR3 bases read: TGTGCCAGCAGCTTAGTTCAGGGGGCTTATGGC.

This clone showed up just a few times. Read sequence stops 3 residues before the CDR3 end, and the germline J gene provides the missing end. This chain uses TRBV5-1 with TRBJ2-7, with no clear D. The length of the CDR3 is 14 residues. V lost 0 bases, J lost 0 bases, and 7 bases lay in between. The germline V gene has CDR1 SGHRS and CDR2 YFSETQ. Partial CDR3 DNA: TGCGCCAGCAGCTTGGCCACAGCCTCCTACGAG. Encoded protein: CASSLATASYE. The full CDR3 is CASSLATASYEQYF.

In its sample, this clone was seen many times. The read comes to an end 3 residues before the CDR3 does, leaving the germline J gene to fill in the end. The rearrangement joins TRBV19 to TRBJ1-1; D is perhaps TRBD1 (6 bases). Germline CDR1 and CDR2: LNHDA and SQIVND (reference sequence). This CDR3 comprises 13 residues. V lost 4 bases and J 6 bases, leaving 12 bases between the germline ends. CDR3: CASSTQGLAEAFF. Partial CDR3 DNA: TGTGCCAGTAGTACACAGGGATTAGCTGAA.

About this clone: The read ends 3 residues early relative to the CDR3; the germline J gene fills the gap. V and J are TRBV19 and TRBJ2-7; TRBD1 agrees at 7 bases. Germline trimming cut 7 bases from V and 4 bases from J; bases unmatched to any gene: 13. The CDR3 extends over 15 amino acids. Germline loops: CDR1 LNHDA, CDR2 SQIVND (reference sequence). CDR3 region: CASKPSGQRTYEQYF. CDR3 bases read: TGTGCCAGTAAACCTTCGGGACAGAGAACGTACGAG.

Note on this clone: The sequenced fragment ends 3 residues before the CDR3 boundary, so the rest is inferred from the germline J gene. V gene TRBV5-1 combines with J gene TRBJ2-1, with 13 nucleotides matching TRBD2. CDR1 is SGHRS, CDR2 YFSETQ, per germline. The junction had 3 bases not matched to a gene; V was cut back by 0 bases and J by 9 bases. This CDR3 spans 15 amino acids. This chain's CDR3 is CASSLETSGGLEQFF. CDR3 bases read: TGCGCCAGCAGCTTGGAGACTAGCGGGGGGCTTGAG. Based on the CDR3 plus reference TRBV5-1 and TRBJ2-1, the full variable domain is KAGVTQTPRYLIKTRGQQVTLSCSPISGHRSVSWYQQTPGQGLQFLFEYFSETQRNKGNFPGRFSGRQFSNSRSEMNVSTLELGDSALYLCASSLETSGGLEQFFGPGTRLTVL.

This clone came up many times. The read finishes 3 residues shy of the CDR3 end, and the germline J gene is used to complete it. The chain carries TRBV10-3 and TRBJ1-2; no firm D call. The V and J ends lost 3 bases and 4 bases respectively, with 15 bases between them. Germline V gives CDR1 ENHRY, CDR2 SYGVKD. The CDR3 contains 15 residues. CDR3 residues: CAISDEGVWVYGYTF. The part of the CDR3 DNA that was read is TGTGCCATCAGTGATGAGGGCGTCTGGGTCTATGGC.

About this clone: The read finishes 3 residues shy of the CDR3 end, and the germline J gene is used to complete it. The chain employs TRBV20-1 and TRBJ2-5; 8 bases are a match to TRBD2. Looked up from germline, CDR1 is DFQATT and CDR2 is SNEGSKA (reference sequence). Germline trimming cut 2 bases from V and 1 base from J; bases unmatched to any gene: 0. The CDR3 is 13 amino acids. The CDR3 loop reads CSARRGGQETQYF. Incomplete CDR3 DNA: TGCAGTGCTAGACGGGGGGGCCAAGAGACC.

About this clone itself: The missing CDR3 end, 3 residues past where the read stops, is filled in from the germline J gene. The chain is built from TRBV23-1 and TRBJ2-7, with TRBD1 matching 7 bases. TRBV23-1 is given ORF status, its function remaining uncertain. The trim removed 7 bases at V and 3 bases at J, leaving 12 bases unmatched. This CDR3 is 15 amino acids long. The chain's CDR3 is CASTPPGQNDYEQYF. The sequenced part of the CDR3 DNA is TGCGCCAGCACACCTCCGGGACAGAACGACTACGAG.